These 4 T cell receptor beta chains were all obtained from the same sample, sequenced in a study of beta chain features in type 1 diabetes. The sequenced template was cDNA made from the entire isolated RNA. TCRdb keeps only in-frame clones here, not all; method: immunoSEQ multiplex PCR. The repertoire consists of under 150,000 clones, with 6.5% to 8.5% occurring once and the leading ten covering 1.1% to 1.5%. The sample comprised central memory CD4+ T cells from blood. The receptor set was obtained from a woman aged 30 to 39 in good health.

This clone was seen only a few times. J is TRBJ2-1 and V is TRBV28; TRBD2 matches 9 bases. This CDR3 region has 15 residues. The germline CDR1 and CDR2 sequences are MDHEN and SYDVKM. V lost 7 bases to trimming and J lost 1 base; unmatched junction nucleotides: 5. The CDR3 sequence is CASIVAGESYNEQFF. The CDR3 DNA is TGTGCCAGCATAGTAGCGGGAGAGTCCTACAATGAGCAGTTCTTC.

This clone showed up just a few times. The chain links TRBV29-1 to TRBJ2-5, with TRBD2 matching over 7 bases. Germline-derived CDR1 and CDR2 are SQVTM and ANQGSEA. V dropped 4 bases and J dropped 1; count of bases not matched to a gene: 6. The CDR3 runs to 14 residues. CDR3 nucleotides: TGCAGCGTTGTTCCGGGAGGTTTCCAAGAGACCCAGTACTTC. As protein: CSVVPGGFQETQYF. Full variable domain (missing parts from reference TRBV29-1 and TRBJ2-5): SAVISQKPSRDICQRGTSLTIQCQVDSQVTMMFWYRQQPGQSLTLIATANQGSEATYESGFVIDKFPISRPNLTFSTLTVSNMSPEDSSIYLCSVVPGGFQETQYFGPGTRLLVL.

This clone was detected many times. The rearrangement joins TRBV5-1 to TRBJ1-2; 9 bases line up with TRBD1. The germline V gene encodes CDR1 SGHRS and CDR2 YFSETQ. V shed 4 bases, J shed 2 bases, and the junction held 12 bases outside the gene matches. CDR3 length: 17 residues. CDR3 sequence reads: CASSKLGTGMANYGYTF. CDR3 nucleotides: TGCGCCAGCAGCAAACTGGGGACAGGGATGGCAAACTATGGCTACACCTTC. Complete variable domain (other parts from reference TRBV5-1 and TRBJ1-2): KAGVTQTPRYLIKTRGQQVTLSCSPISGHRSVSWYQQTPGQGLQFLFEYFSETQRNKGNFPGRFSGRQFSNSRSEMNVSTLELGDSALYLCASSKLGTGMANYGYTFGSGTRLTVV.

J is TRBJ2-1 and V is TRBV5-1; 9 bases match TRBD2. The CDR3 contains 19 residues. V gave up 1 base and J gave up 5 bases; unmatched junction bases: 16. Germline V gene sequence: CDR1 SGHRS, CDR2 YFSETQ. The CDR3 loop reads CASSLMSGRPGGPNNEQFF. In DNA, the CDR3 is TGCGCCAGCAGCTTGATGAGCGGGAGGCCGGGGGGACCAAACAATGAGCAGTTCTTC. Complete variable domain (other parts from reference TRBV5-1 and TRBJ2-1): KAGVTQTPRYLIKTRGQQVTLSCSPISGHRSVSWYQQTPGQGLQFLFEYFSETQRNKGNFPGRFSGRQFSNSRSEMNVSTLELGDSALYLCASSLMSGRPGGPNNEQFFGPGTRLTVL.